Listed here are 2 T cell receptor beta chains from one sample, sequenced in a study of T-cell memory formation after mild COVID-19. TCRdb passed the 5' RACE reads through MiXCR, listing each CDR3 protein once. The table lists 90,000 to 120,000 distinct CDR3 sequences, approximately 14% of them singletons. The sample taken for sequencing was PBMCs or a T cell subset sorted from them (not recorded which). These receptors came from a man aged 18 to 30 who had mild COVID-19 (a few samples of this study predate the infection). Cell type and time point are not known.

This clonotype has only a few counts. V gene TRBV6-6 combines with J gene TRBJ2-1, with 9 bases matching TRBD2. This CDR3 spans 16 amino acids. The junction had 7 bases not matched to a gene; V was cut back by 0 bases and J by 7 bases. The germline V gene has CDR1 MNHNY and CDR2 SVGAGI (reference sequence). The CDR3: CASSYSVAGALNEQFF. In DNA form, the CDR3 reads TGTGCCAGCAGTTACTCGGTAGCGGGGGCCCTTAATGAGCAGTTCTTC.

The rearrangement uses TRBV7-6 and TRBJ2-1; D remains unclear. CDR1 is SGHVS, CDR2 FNYEAQ, per germline. Deletions cut 0 bases from V and 8 bases from J, with 17 bases between. The CDR3 runs 16 residues. As DNA, the CDR3 is TGTGCCAGCAGCTTAGCCGGACGCCTGGTTACCTATGAGCAGTTCTTC. Amino acids: CASSLAGRLVTYEQFF.